The 30 T cell receptor beta chains reported below all come from one sample, sequenced in a study of shared clonotypes between healthy human individuals (dated by TCRdb to the early 2020s). The method was the immunoSEQ multiplex PCR assay. TCRdb re-hosts the immuneACCESS table, in-frame sequences only. Its copies lack some clones; in the studies checked, an unresolved V gene accounts for under half of them, and the cause for the rest is not known. The sample profile shows 450,000 to 500,000 clones; 81% of them were found once. The ten largest clones capture over 9.5% of the sample. The sample was PBMCs. The receptors were gathered from a woman in her 40s in good health. Some clones in this sample may be carry-over from other donors' samples.

Note on this clone: Since a far larger clone is one base different, this is likely a read error. This chain connects TRBV4-3 to TRBJ1-5; D remains unclear. CDR1 and CDR2 from the germline V gene are LGHNA and YSLEER. Trimming shortened V by 0 bases and J by 3 bases, and 21 bases separated the two germline ends. The CDR3 is made up of 19 amino acids. This CDR3 reads CASSQDRPATSILNQPQHF. CDR3 sequence (DNA): TGCGCCAGCAGCCAAGATAGGCCCGCCACGTCCATCCTCAATCAGCCCCAGCATTTT.

The chain carries TRBV4-1 and TRBJ2-1, with 7 bases lining up with TRBD2. Germline V gene sequence: CDR1 MGHRA, CDR2 YSYEKL. The CDR3 consists of 17 residues. The junction had 15 bases not matched to a gene; V was cut back by 3 bases and J by 7 bases. CDR3 amino acids: CASSHDRWGGRGNEQFF. DNA of the CDR3: TGCGCCAGCAGCCACGACCGTTGGGGCGGGAGAGGGAATGAGCAGTTCTTC.

The chain combines TRBV7-2 with TRBJ1-2; D is possibly TRBD1 (6 bases). V lost 2 bases to trimming and J lost 4 bases, with 14 bases between them. Germline V gives CDR1 SGHTA, CDR2 FQGNSA. This CDR3 spans 15 amino acids. The CDR3 DNA reads TGTGCCAGCAGCTTACAACAGGGAGTTCCCTATGGCTACACCTTC. It specifies CASSLQQGVPYGYTF.

With respect to this clone: The junction departs from the called germline gene at one end, perhaps through a read error. J is TRBJ1-4 and V is TRBV28; D unclear. The germline gives CDR1 MDHEN, CDR2 SYDVKM. The CDR3 loop spans 15 amino acids. DNA of the CDR3: TGTGCCGGCAGTTTATCGGGCCAAACTAATGAAAAACTGTTTTTT. This translates into CAGSLSGQTNEKLFF.

Here the CDR3 reads CASSRDPAYEQYF. The CDR3 nucleotides read TGCGCCAGCAGCCGGGACCCAGCCTACGAGCAGTACTTC. The chain carries TRBV5-1 and TRBJ2-7, with D possibly called TRBD1 or TRBD2 (5 bases each). The CDR3 spans 13 residues. Germline CDR1 is SGHRS and CDR2 is YFSETQ. The V end was cut by 4 bases, the J end by 2 bases, with 10 bases between. Full variable domain (remainder filled in from reference TRBV5-1 and TRBJ2-7): KAGVTQTPRYLIKTRGQQVTLSCSPISGHRSVSWYQQTPGQGLQFLFEYFSETQRNKGNFPGRFSGRQFSNSRSEMNVSTLELGDSALYLCASSRDPAYEQYFGPGTRLTVT.

This clone was detected ten times or more. The V call is TRBV7-2, the J call TRBJ2-5, with 8 bases matching TRBD1. This CDR3 has 16 residues. Germline V gene lookup returns CDR1 SGHTA and CDR2 FQGNSA. The trim removed 4 bases at V and 4 bases at J, leaving 11 bases unmatched. CDR3 sequence: CASSSLWTGNRETQYF. The CDR3 DNA reads as TGTGCCAGCAGCTCCCTCTGGACAGGGAACCGAGAGACCCAGTACTTC.

The chain has TRBV6-4 and TRBJ2-1; possibly TRBD2 for D (5 bases). The V and J ends lost 3 bases and 9 bases respectively, with 12 bases between them. This CDR3 comprises 13 residues. The germline gives CDR1 MRHNA, CDR2 SNTAGT. This CDR3 is CASSEEGLGEQFF. The CDR3 coding sequence is TGTGCCAGCAGTGAAGAGGGCCTGGGTGAGCAGTTCTTC.

Concerning this clone: This likely reflects a read error, since a far larger clone is one base away. The chain joins TRBV28 to TRBJ1-5, with 8 bases fitting TRBD1. CDR3 length: 14 residues. In germline, CDR1 is MDHEN, CDR2 SYDVKM. The CDR3 bases are TGTGCCAGCAGACGGACAGGGAACAATCATCCCCAGCATTTT. It translates to CASRRTGNNHPQHF.

This clone has just a few counts. V gene TRBV29-1 combines with J gene TRBJ2-1; TRBD2 aligns across 12 bases. CDR3 length: 14 residues. Germline CDR1 is SQVTM and CDR2 is ANQGSEA. V was clipped by 3 bases and J by 12 bases; unmatched bases: 9. As DNA, the CDR3 is TGCAGCGTTGAGGTTCTAGCGGGAGGGAAGGGGCAGTTCTTC. Residues: CSVEVLAGGKGQFF.

Turning to this clone: This likely stems from a read error, as it lies one base from a far larger clone. In this CDR3 the conserved last residue, phenylalanine or tryptophan, is missing, so a read error is likely. This chain joins TRBV27 and TRBJ2-7; possibly TRBD1 or TRBD2 for D (6 bases each). CDR1 MNHEY and CDR2 SMNVEV come from the germline V gene (reference sequence). V dropped 4 bases and J dropped 6 bases, with 10 bases sitting between them. The CDR3 spans 12 residues. The CDR3 nucleotides are TGTGCCAGCAGTTCCAAGGGGGGCGAGCAGTACCTC. Translation: CASSSKGGEQYL.

This rearrangement joins TRBV7-9 to TRBJ2-1; D may match TRBD1 or TRBD2 (5 bases each). From germline, CDR1 is SEHNR and CDR2 FQNEAQ (reference sequence). The CDR3 loop spans 15 amino acids. The V end lost 1 base, the J end lost 1 base, and 8 bases lay between the germline ends. The CDR3: CASSLGDPSYNEQFF. The CDR3 nucleotides are TGTGCCAGCAGCTTAGGGGACCCATCCTACAATGAGCAGTTCTTC.

V is TRBV6-4 and J is TRBJ2-3, with 7 positions matching TRBD2. V was clipped by 3 bases and J by 4 bases; unmatched bases: 7. The CDR3 has 15 amino acids. Per the germline V gene, CDR1 is MRHNA and CDR2 is SNTAGT. CDR3 sequence (DNA): TGTGCCAGCAGTGAGAGTGGTACTAGCGCAGATACGCAGTATTTT. Protein product: CASSESGTSADTQYF.

This chain links TRBV2 with TRBJ2-2, with TRBD1 matching 7 bases. Unmatched junction bases numbered 4, after V lost 6 bases and J lost 3 bases. CDR3 length equals 14 residues. Germline lookup yields CDR1 SNHLY and CDR2 FYNNEI. The CDR3 spells CASRVQGDTGELFF. For the CDR3, the DNA is TGTGCCAGCAGGGTCCAGGGGGACACCGGGGAGCTGTTTTTT.

This clone showed up many times. This sample also contains other DNA sequences that code for the same CDR3. V is TRBV2 and J is TRBJ2-7; weak D call: TRBD1 (5 bases). The length of the CDR3 is 14 residues. Trimming removed 4 bases at V and 1 base at J, with 11 bases between. The germline V gene has CDR1 SNHLY and CDR2 FYNNEI. The CDR3 DNA is TGTGCCAGCAGTGGGCAGGGTGGTTCCTACGAGCAGTACTTC. Protein: CASSGQGGSYEQYF.

Note on this clone: This probably arose from a read error, given a far larger clone one base away. The sample has other DNA sequences that encode this CDR3 too. This chain joins TRBV29-1 and TRBJ1-2, with TRBD1 matching over 9 bases. The ends lost 4 bases at V and 1 base at J; junction bases unmatched: 1. Germline values: CDR1 SQVTM, CDR2 ANQGSEA. This CDR3 has 13 residues. DNA of the CDR3: TGCAGCGTTGGGACAGGGGATAACTATGGCTACACCTTC. This gives the protein CSVGTGDNYGYTF.

This clone came up a few times. This chain connects TRBV6-1 to TRBJ1-4; D not resolved. In germline, CDR1 is MNHNS, CDR2 SASEGT. Trimming removed 6 bases at V and 3 bases at J, with 14 bases between. CDR3 length: 15 residues. The CDR3 sequence: CASRDLETSNEKLFF. Here the CDR3 DNA reads TGTGCCAGCAGGGACTTAGAGACCTCTAATGAAAAACTGTTTTTT.

This sequence joins TRBV29-1 and TRBJ2-5, with D tentatively TRBD1 (6 bases). The germline V and J ends were trimmed by 7 bases and 1 base, with 13 bases remaining between them. Germline V gives CDR1 SQVTM, CDR2 ANQGSEA. The CDR3 covers 13 residues. This CDR3 reads CSGGRSRQETQYF. CDR3 bases: TGCAGCGGGGGGCGCTCCCGCCAAGAGACCCAGTACTTC.

This clone was detected only a few times. CDR3 nucleotide sequence: TGTGCCAGCAGCGTTAACCCAACGGGCTCCGAGCAGTACTTC. As protein: CASSVNPTGSEQYF. This rearrangement joins TRBV5-6 to TRBJ2-7; no firm D call. CDR3 length equals 14 residues. Germline loops: CDR1 SGHDT, CDR2 YYEEEE. The V gene lost 4 bases and the J gene lost 6 bases, with 17 bases spanning the gap.

Comment on this clone: A far larger clone is one base from this, pointing to a likely read error. V gene TRBV6-6 combines with J gene TRBJ2-3; maybe TRBD1 (5 bases). Germline V gives CDR1 MNHNY, CDR2 SVGAGI (reference sequence). The CDR3 extends over 13 amino acids. V lost 5 bases and J 4 bases, leaving 10 bases between the germline ends. The CDR3 coding sequence is TGTGCCAGCAGTAGGACACCGGCAGATACGCAGTATTTT. Translating gives CASSRTPADTQYF.

For this clone: This may be a read error, as it is one base from a much larger clone. This chain uses TRBV5-4 with TRBJ2-5; D ambiguous. Near its end, the DNA agrees better with TRBJ2-7, so the J call may be wrong. CDR3 length equals 13 residues. The germline V gene has CDR1 SGHNT and CDR2 YYREEE (reference sequence). CDR3 in DNA: TGTGCCAGCAGCCCTCACCAAACCTACGAGCAGTACTTC. Protein: CASSPHQTYEQYF.

The V and J genes are TRBV28 and TRBJ2-6, with D hard to call. CDR1 MDHEN and CDR2 SYDVKM come from the germline V gene. The CDR3 length is 14 residues. V was cut by 6 bases and J by 0 bases, with 6 bases left in between. CDR3 residues: CASRLNSGANVLTF. The CDR3 DNA reads TGTGCCAGCAGACTTAACTCTGGGGCCAACGTCCTGACTTTC.

The chain combines TRBV6-6 with TRBJ2-1; no clear D gene. Germline V CDR1 and CDR2: MNHNY, SVGAGI (reference sequence). V dropped 8 bases and J dropped 2 bases, with 7 bases sitting between them. CDR3 length: 12 amino acids. The CDR3 nucleotides read TGTGCCAGCGGAAGACCCTACAATGAGCAGTTCTTC. It specifies CASGRPYNEQFF.

The rearrangement joins TRBV2 to TRBJ2-1; 9 bases map to TRBD1. The CDR3 runs to 15 residues. V was clipped by 8 bases and J by 7 bases; unmatched bases: 12. Per the germline V gene, CDR1 is SNHLY and CDR2 is FYNNEI. This chain's CDR3 is CASGRWTGAGNEQFF. The CDR3 DNA reads TGTGCCAGCGGACGATGGACAGGGGCTGGGAATGAGCAGTTCTTC.

As to this clone: With only one base between it and a far larger clone, this is likely a read error. The V call is TRBV28, the J call TRBJ1-1; D may be TRBD1 (6 bases). CDR1 is MDHEN and CDR2 is SYDVKM in the germline V gene. This CDR3 has 14 amino acids. The ends were cut back, 5 bases at V and 6 bases at J, with 16 bases in the middle. The CDR3 DNA follows: TGTGCCAGCAGTGGGGGCCGGGGACACCCTGAAGCTTTCTTT. It specifies CASSGGRGHPEAFF.

On this clone: A far bigger clonotype differs at one base, so this is likely a read error. The sample has other DNA sequences that encode this CDR3 too. This chain links TRBV7-9 with TRBJ2-5; a possible D gene is TRBD2 (5 bases). CDR3 length equals 12 residues. CDR1 is SEHNR and CDR2 is FQNEAQ in the germline V gene (reference sequence). Here the CDR3 reads CASNLAIETQYF. DNA for the CDR3: TGTGCCAGCAACTTAGCGATCGAGACCCAGTACTTC.

This clone was counted a few times. The chain has TRBV18 and TRBJ2-2, with 11 bases identical to TRBD1. The CDR3 covers 16 residues. Per germline, CDR1 KGHSH and CDR2 LQKENI. Trimming took 1 base from V and 4 from J; bases not matched to a gene: 2. For the CDR3, the DNA is TGTGCCAGCTCACCACGGACAGGGGGCCGCACCGGGGAGCTGTTTTTT. This encodes CASSPRTGGRTGELFF.

Points on this clone: The sample holds other DNA sequences that translate to the same CDR3. The gene calls are TRBV28 and TRBJ2-7; 8 nucleotides align to TRBD1. This CDR3 comprises 15 residues. Trimming removed 6 bases from V and 1 base from J; junction bases left unmatched: 8. Per the germline V gene, CDR1 is MDHEN and CDR2 is SYDVKM. CDR3 sequence (DNA): TGTGCCAGCAGATCGACAGGGGCCGGATCCTACGAGCAGTACTTC. Translation: CASRSTGAGSYEQYF. The full variable domain, its missing parts supplied by reference TRBV28 and TRBJ2-7, is DVKVTQSSRYLVKRTGEKVFLECVQDMDHENMFWYRQDPGLGLRLIYFSYDVKMKEKGDIPEGYSVSREKKERFSLILESASTNQTSMYLCASRSTGAGSYEQYFGPGTRLTVT.

This chain connects TRBV19 to TRBJ2-7; 7 bases align to TRBD2. The germline V gene has CDR1 LNHDA and CDR2 SQIVND (reference sequence). The J segment lost 2 bases and the V segment lost 5 bases, leaving 3 bases of the junction unmatched. The CDR3 length is 13 residues. This CDR3 is CASSWGGAYEQYF. For the CDR3, the DNA is TGTGCCAGTAGTTGGGGGGGAGCCTACGAGCAGTACTTC.

The CDR3 protein is CATAGANSNQPQHF. As DNA, the CDR3 is TGTGCCACCGCAGGAGCAAATAGCAATCAGCCCCAGCATTTT. This chain uses TRBV27 with TRBJ1-5; D is ambiguous. The CDR3 spans 14 residues. From germline, CDR1 is MNHEY and CDR2 SMNVEV (reference sequence). Trimming cost V 10 bases and J 0 bases, with 13 bases left between them.

The rearrangement uses TRBV10-3 and TRBJ2-3; D not certain. Trimming removed 4 bases at V and 6 bases at J, with 8 bases between. Germline CDR1 reads ENHRY; CDR2 reads SYGVKD. The CDR3 extends over 12 amino acids. Here the CDR3 DNA reads TGTGCCATCAGTGGCCCCCCGGATACGCAGTATTTT. Its translation: CAISGPPDTQYF.